A selection of T cell receptor beta chains follows, all from one sample in a study of T cell repertoires in aging, cancer and after chemotherapy. A single record per CDR3 protein comes from TCRdb applying MiXCR to the multiplex PCR reads. The data show hundreds of distinct CDR3 sequences, approximately 32% seen once. The sequencing input was blood. These receptors all come from a human donor with a blood cancer. Each CDR3 is given with its conserved first and last residue. Fields, in order: clone size, CDR3 length, V gene, J gene, D gene, CDR3 DNA, CDR3 protein. The D gene is left open where the match is weak. Clone size is shown for a subset of rows, as once, few, many or a class of expanded clone.

>once|18|TRBV19|TRBJ2-3|TRBD2
TGTGCCAGTAGTATGACAAGCGGGGGCTCCCCACGAACAGATACGCAGTATTTT
CASSMTSGGSPRTDTQYF
>NA|14|TRBV11-3|TRBJ2-4|TRBD1
TGTGCCAGCAGCGCCCGGACAGGGGAAAACATTCAGTACTTC
CASSARTGENIQYF
>NA|12|TRBV30|TRBJ2-2|NA
TGTGCCTGGAGTGTATCGAGGAGGGAGCTGTTTTTT
CAWSVSRRELFF
>NA|16|TRBV19|TRBJ1-1|NA
TGTGCCAGTACCAATAGCGGGGGGGGGTACGGCACTGAAGCTTTCTTT
CASTNSGGGYGTEAFF
>large|14|TRBV6-6|TRBJ1-1|NA
TGTGCCAGCAGTTACTCGAACGGGTTCACTGAAGCTTTCTTT
CASSYSNGFTEAFF
>medium-sized|15|TRBV12-3/TRBV12-4|TRBJ1-2|TRBD1
TGTGCCAGCAGTTCAGGACTACAGGGGACCTATGGCTACACCTTC
CASSSGLQGTYGYTF
>large|13|TRBV6-1|TRBJ2-4|NA
TGTGCCAGCACCCCGACCCCCTTTGACATTCAGTACTTC
CASTPTPFDIQYF
>NA|14|TRBV5-1|TRBJ2-3|TRBD1
TGCGCCAGCAGCACCGGACAGGGCACAGATACGCAGTATTTT
CASSTGQGTDTQYF
>NA|18|TRBV19|TRBJ2-7|TRBD1
TGTGCCAGTAGTGGAAGCGGTCCCGGGACAGGGTGCTCCTACGAGCAGTACTTC
CASSGSGPGTGCSYEQYF
>medium-sized|12|TRBV5-1|TRBJ1-2|NA
TGCGCCAGCAGCTTCAGTGACTATGGCTACACCTTC
CASSFSDYGYTF
>hyperexpanded|13|TRBV5-6|TRBJ2-2|NA
TGTGCCAGCAGCTTGTGGGGTACCGGGGAGCTGTTTTTT
CASSLWGTGELFF
>hyperexpanded|13|TRBV29-1|TRBJ2-7|NA
TGCAGCGTTGTATGGGGGAAGGACGACGAGCAGTACTTC
CSVVWGKDDEQYF
>large|13|TRBV6-1|TRBJ1-1|TRBD1
TGTGCCAGCATCCGGGACAGGGTCACTGAAGCTTTCTTT
CASIRDRVTEAFF
>NA|14|TRBV18|TRBJ1-2|TRBD1
TGTGCCAGCTCACCCGGGACAGGGGGCGATCGGGACACCTTC
CASSPGTGGDRDTF
>large|13|TRBV12-3/TRBV12-4|TRBJ2-5|TRBD2
TGTGCCAGCAGTCGGGGGGGCAGGGAGACCCAGTACTTC
CASSRGGRETQYF
>hyperexpanded|13|TRBV6-1|TRBJ2-5|NA
TGTGCCAGCAGCCAGGGCTACCAAGAGACCCAGTACTTC
CASSQGYQETQYF
>once|13|TRBV6-5|TRBJ2-7|NA
TGTGCCAGCAGTATTCACAGCACCTACGAGCAGTACTTC
CASSIHSTYEQYF
>NA|13|TRBV29-1|TRBJ1-2|TRBD1
TGCAGCGTTGATAGGACAGGGGAGGCCGGCTACACCTTC
CSVDRTGEAGYTF
>medium-sized|17|TRBV20-1|TRBJ2-7|NA
TGCAGTGCTAGAGACCCCCTCGGGGGCGGGGGTTCCTACGAGCAGTACTTC
CSARDPLGGGGSYEQYF
>NA|13|TRBV24-1|TRBJ2-3|NA
TGTGCCACCAGTGATCTTTCGATGGATACGCAGTATTTT
CATSDLSMDTQYF
>few|15|TRBV12-3/TRBV12-4|TRBJ2-7|TRBD2
TGTGCCAGCAGTTTAAGTAGCGGGGGTTCCTACGAGCAGTACTTC
CASSLSSGGSYEQYF
>NA|14|TRBV5-4|TRBJ2-5|TRBD2
TGCGCCAGCAGCTGGACGGGGGGTCAAGAGACCCAGTACTTC
CASSWTGGQETQYF
>once|16|TRBV6-1|TRBJ2-5|NA
TGTGCCAGCAGTGTTAATAGGGCGGGGGCCGGGGAGACCCAGTACTTC
CASSVNRAGAGETQYF
>large|18|TRBV13|TRBJ2-6|NA
TGTGCCAGCAGCTTACCCCAGGGAAGACACTCTGGGGCCAACGTCCTGACTTTC
CASSLPQGRHSGANVLTF
>once|12|TRBV18|TRBJ2-2|NA
TGTGCCAGCTCACCTGGCCCCGGGGAGCTGTTTTTT
CASSPGPGELFF
>large|12|TRBV5-4|TRBJ2-7|NA
TGTGCCAGCAGCGACGGCTCCTACGAGCAGTACTTC
CASSDGSYEQYF
>medium-sized|13|TRBV20-1|TRBJ1-5|TRBD1
TGCAGTGCACAGGGGGTTAGCAATCAGCCCCAGCATTTT
CSAQGVSNQPQHF
>NA|15|TRBV6-4|TRBJ2-6|TRBD1
TGTGCCAGCAGTGACACGGGACAGGGGGCCAACGTCCTGACTTTC
CASSDTGQGANVLTF
>medium-sized|17|TRBV7-2|TRBJ1-3|NA
TGTGCCAGCAGCTTAATAGTCGGGGTCCCCTCTGGAAACACCATATATTTT
CASSLIVGVPSGNTIYF
>large|14|TRBV18|TRBJ1-6|NA
TGTGCCAGCTCACCAGAACAGGGCAATTCACCCCTCCACTTT
CASSPEQGNSPLHF
>hyperexpanded|16|TRBV6-1|TRBJ2-2|TRBD2
TGTGCCAGCAGTGTTGGAGCGGGGGGCCCGCCCGGGGAGCTGTTTTTT
CASSVGAGGPPGELFF
>NA|15|TRBV19|TRBJ2-7|TRBD1
TGTGCCAGTAGTACCCGGGACAGGGGCGGCGACGAGCAGTACTTC
CASSTRDRGGDEQYF
>medium-sized|16|TRBV5-1|TRBJ2-7|TRBD2
TGCGCCAGCAGCTTGGACCTAGCGGAAAGCTCCTACGAGCAGTACTTC
CASSLDLAESSYEQYF
>large|15|TRBV18|TRBJ1-2|NA
TGTGCCAGCTCACCTGGCCCAGGGCTTAACTATGGCTACACCTTC
CASSPGPGLNYGYTF
>NA|13|TRBV29-1|TRBJ2-3|TRBD2
TGCAGCGTGACAGCGGGAGGCACAGATACGCAGTATTTT
CSVTAGGTDTQYF
>medium-sized|16|TRBV4-1|TRBJ2-3|TRBD2
TGCGCCAGCAGCCAAGCTAGCGGGGGTCCCACAGATACGCAGTATTTT
CASSQASGGPTDTQYF
>large|12|TRBV4-2|TRBJ2-3|NA
TGTGCCAGCAGCCAAGTGACAAATACGCAGTATTTT
CASSQVTNTQYF
>large|16|TRBV6-5|TRBJ1-3|NA
TGTGCCAGCAGTTCCCCAGGGGAACTCTCTGGAAACACCATATATTTT
CASSSPGELSGNTIYF
>medium-sized|13|TRBV11-2|TRBJ1-2|NA
TGTGCCAGCAGCGCCCCCTCATTGGGGGGCTACACCTTC
CASSAPSLGGYTF
>few|13|TRBV5-6|TRBJ2-2|NA
TGTGCCAGCAGCTTGTGGGTCACCGGGGAGCTGTTTTTT
CASSLWVTGELFF
>NA|13|TRBV19|TRBJ2-1|NA
TGTGCCAGCGCCGGGACGCACTACAATGAGCAGTTCTTC
CASAGTHYNEQFF
>NA|16|TRBV11-3|TRBJ2-5|TRBD2
TGTGCCAGCAGCTTAGGACTAGCGGGGAGACAAGAGACCCAGTACTTC
CASSLGLAGRQETQYF
>large|14|TRBV18|TRBJ2-3|NA
TGTGCCAGCTCACCGGGGGGGGCCGCAGATACGCAGTATTTT
CASSPGGAADTQYF
>medium-sized|12|TRBV28|TRBJ2-2|NA
TGTGCCAGCAGTACGAACACCGGGGAGCTGTTTTTT
CASSTNTGELFF
>NA|15|TRBV20-1|TRBJ2-1|NA
TGCAGTGCTAGCCCCCCATCTCATGGTAACAATGAGCAGTTCTTC
CSASPPSHGNNEQFF
>hyperexpanded|14|TRBV7-9|TRBJ2-2|NA
TGTGCCAGCAGCTCTAATCCGAACACCGGGGAGCTGTTTTTT
CASSSNPNTGELFF
>medium-sized|13|TRBV20-1|TRBJ1-6|NA
TGCAGTGCTAGAGGTTCGGGCAATTTACCCCTCCACTTT
CSARGSGNLPLHF
>large|16|TRBV6-4|TRBJ1-2|NA
TGTGCCAGCAGTGACACCCCACAGGGACTTAACTATGGCTACACCTTC
CASSDTPQGLNYGYTF
>NA|16|TRBV11-3|TRBJ2-1|NA
TGTGCCAGCAGCTTGGCAGGACCTAGCTCCTACAATGAGCAGTTCTTC
CASSLAGPSSYNEQFF
>hyperexpanded|15|TRBV15|TRBJ2-3|TRBD2
TGTGCCACCAGCGGAGAGCGGGGGAGCACAGATACGCAGTATTTT
CATSGERGSTDTQYF
>medium-sized|12|TRBV5-4|TRBJ2-1|NA
TGTGCCAGCAGCCTGCTGGGACCTGAGCAGTTCTTC
CASSLLGPEQFF
>NA|15|TRBV5-6|TRBJ1-2|TRBD1
TGTGCCAGCTCACCACCGGGACAGGGGGCGTATGGCTACACCTTC
CASSPPGQGAYGYTF
>large|15|TRBV6-1|TRBJ2-7|TRBD2
TGTGCCAGCAGTGAAACGCGGGGGGTGGGCTACGAGCAGTACTTC
CASSETRGVGYEQYF
>medium-sized|19|TRBV12-5|TRBJ2-3|TRBD1
TGTGCTAGTGGTTTGGAAATCGGCTCCGGGACAGGGAAAACAGATACGCAGTATTTT
CASGLEIGSGTGKTDTQYF
>NA|15|TRBV6-5|TRBJ2-7|TRBD2
TGTGCCAGCAGGTACTCGAAACTAGCGGGAGCCGAGCAGTACTTC
CASRYSKLAGAEQYF
>NA|12|TRBV28|TRBJ1-5|NA
TGTGCCAGCAGTTCGGGCAATCAGCCCCAGCATTTT
CASSSGNQPQHF
>large|19|TRBV6-2/TRBV6-3|TRBJ2-1|TRBD2
TGTGCCAGCAGTTACTCGACTAGCGGGGATTTTGTGTCCTACAATGAGCAGTTCTTC
CASSYSTSGDFVSYNEQFF
>large|11|TRBV10-3|TRBJ2-7|NA
TGTGCCACCAAAAGCTCCTACGAGCAGTACTTC
CATKSSYEQYF
>NA|13|TRBV19|TRBJ2-2|NA
TGTGCCAGTGGTTGGGGGGCCAACGGGGAGCTGTTTTTT
CASGWGANGELFF